The 15 T cell receptor beta chains listed next were all sequenced from one sample in a study of vaccination and CD4 T cells after COVID-19. Sequenced with the Oncomine TCR Beta short-read assay was DNA taken from cultured CD4+ T cells. TCRdb re-derived calls from the PCR reads in MiXCR, one entry per CDR3 protein. The sample holds roughly 20,000 distinct CDR3 sequences, around half seen once. The treatment denotes: roughly ten-day PBMC culture with coronavirus spike peptide pools or control peptides (ViraFEST assay). No cognate antigen is known for these TCRs. The source material was CD4+ T cells from blood, cultured in vitro. The receptors originated from a human donor who had recovered from COVID-19.

This clonotype has just a few counts. The chain uses TRBV5-4 and TRBJ1-1; TRBD1 aligns across 11 bases. The CDR3 is made up of 15 amino acids. Germline V gene data show CDR1 as SGHNT and CDR2 as YYREEE (reference sequence). The trim removed 4 bases at V and 7 bases at J, leaving 9 bases unmatched. CDR3 bases: TGTGCCAGCAGCATGAAGGACAGGGGGCTGAATGAAGCTTTCTTT. It specifies CASSMKDRGLNEAFF.

This chain connects TRBV4-1 to TRBJ1-1; D might be TRBD1 (6 bases). The CDR3 loop spans 15 amino acids. The germline CDR1 and CDR2 sequences are MGHRA and YSYEKL. V was clipped by 0 bases and J by 2 bases, with 10 bases between them. CDR3 sequence reads: CASSQERQANTEAFF. The CDR3 DNA sequence: TGCGCCAGCAGCCAAGAAAGACAGGCTAACACTGAAGCTTTCTTT.

V gene TRBV2 combines with J gene TRBJ1-5; D gene uncertain. This CDR3 has 14 residues. Germline CDR1 and CDR2: SNHLY and FYNNEI. The V and J ends lost 5 bases and 7 bases respectively, with 15 bases between them. The CDR3 here is CASSPLLQEQPQHF. CDR3 in DNA: TGTGCCAGCAGTCCCCTACTCCAGGAGCAGCCCCAGCATTTT.

V and J are TRBV7-8 and TRBJ1-5, with D unresolved. The germline V gene encodes CDR1 SGHVS and CDR2 FQNEAQ. Trimming left V 5 bases short and J 3 bases short, with 17 bases between. The length of the CDR3 is 16 residues. The CDR3 DNA is TGTGCCAGCAGCCCCCTGGACGGTAAATCCAATCAGCCCCAGCATTTT. Translating it yields CASSPLDGKSNQPQHF.

J is TRBJ2-7 and V is TRBV7-8; D is undetermined. Deletions cut 2 bases from V and 9 bases from J, with 17 bases between. The CDR3 spans 14 residues. The V gene's germline CDR1 is SGHVS and CDR2 FQNEAQ. The CDR3 DNA sequence: TGTGCCAGCAGCTTAACCTTTACGACCTCCCTGCAGTACTTC. Translated, it gives CASSLTFTTSLQYF.

This clonotype was seen only a few times. This chain joins TRBV6-1 and TRBJ1-5; 8 bases map to TRBD1. The length of the CDR3 is 14 residues. Germline values: CDR1 MNHNS, CDR2 SASEGT. With 8 bases clipped from V and 2 bases from J, the junction kept 5 bases outside the gene matches. Here the CDR3 reads CASRRGQGNQPQHF. The CDR3 nucleotides read TGTGCCAGCCGCAGGGGGCAGGGCAATCAGCCCCAGCATTTT.

This clonotype was counted a few times. V gene TRBV28 combines with J gene TRBJ1-2; tentative D call: TRBD1 (6 bases). The length of the CDR3 is 16 residues. Trimming pared 2 bases from V and 2 bases from J, leaving 15 bases between. Germline V gene lookup returns CDR1 MDHEN and CDR2 SYDVKM. This CDR3 is CASSLGGAKGNYGYTF. In DNA, the CDR3 is TGTGCCAGCAGTTTAGGGGGGGCGAAGGGGAACTATGGCTACACCTTC.

This clonotype has a handful of counts. J is TRBJ1-5 and V is TRBV19; 7 bases match TRBD1. Looked up from germline, CDR1 is LNHDA and CDR2 is SQIVND (reference sequence). The CDR3 is made up of 14 amino acids. J gave up 3 bases and V 5 bases, and 4 bases lay outside the gene matches. CDR3 nucleotides: TGTGCCAGTAGTCGGGGGACAGTCAATCAGCCCCAGCATTTT. Translated: CASSRGTVNQPQHF.

The sample holds a few counts of this clonotype. This chain links TRBV20-1 with TRBJ2-7, with a tentative D call TRBD2 (6 bases). Trimming pared 1 base from V and 0 bases from J, leaving 10 bases between. The CDR3 sequence is 14 residues long. The germline V gene has CDR1 DFQATT and CDR2 SNEGSKA (reference sequence). CDR3: CSARVGGTSYEQYF. CDR3 bases: TGCAGTGCTAGAGTCGGCGGGACCTCCTACGAGCAGTACTTC.

The V gene is TRBV28, the J gene TRBJ2-7; TRBD2 matches at 7 bases. Trimming removed 2 bases from V and 6 bases from J; junction bases left unmatched: 4. This CDR3 region has 13 residues. Germline CDR1 reads MDHEN; CDR2 reads SYDVKM. The CDR3 sequence: CASSLAGVGEQYF. Here the CDR3 DNA reads TGTGCCAGCAGTTTAGCGGGAGTTGGCGAGCAGTACTTC.

This clonotype was observed once. The chain uses TRBV7-2 and TRBJ2-7; no reliable D call. Deletions cut 2 bases from V and 0 bases from J, with 11 bases between. The CDR3 length is 15 residues. Germline CDR1 SGHTA, CDR2 FQGNSA. The CDR3 protein is CASSLIQPGSYEQYF. The CDR3 DNA sequence: TGTGCCAGCAGCTTAATTCAGCCGGGCTCCTACGAGCAGTACTTC. The entire variable domain, with the rest obtained from reference TRBV7-2 and TRBJ2-7, is as follows: GAGVSQSPSNKVTEKGKDVELRCDPISGHTALYWYRQSLGQGLEFLIYFQGNSAPDKSGLPSDRFSAERTGGSVSTLTIQRTQQEDSAVYLCASSLIQPGSYEQYFGPGTRLTVT.

The chain carries TRBV5-4 and TRBJ2-5; 10 nucleotides align to TRBD2. The V gene end was trimmed by 3 bases and the J gene end by 4 bases; junction bases not matched to a gene: 6. Germline CDR1 SGHNT, CDR2 YYREEE (reference sequence). CDR3 length: 15 residues. The CDR3 loop is CASSSASGRVETQYF. CDR3 DNA: TGTGCCAGCAGCTCTGCTAGCGGGAGAGTAGAGACCCAGTACTTC.

V usage is TRBV11-1 and J usage is TRBJ1-4; 7 bases line up with TRBD1. The CDR3 is 15 residues long. V was clipped by 5 bases and J by 8 bases; unmatched bases: 11. Germline V lookup: CDR1 SGHAT, CDR2 FQDESV (reference sequence). The DNA for the CDR3 is TGTGCCAGCAGCACCTCACAGGGGCCGGGGGAAAAACTGTTTTTT. Translating it yields CASSTSQGPGEKLFF.

The chain couples TRBV7-9 to TRBJ1-5; D uncertain. The CDR3 spans 13 residues. Germline CDR1 and CDR2: SEHNR and FQNEAQ (reference sequence). Trimming removed 3 bases at V and 1 base at J, with 4 bases between. The CDR3, as DNA: TGTGCCAGCAGCTTTGGCAGCAATCAGCCCCAGCATTTT. This gives the protein CASSFGSNQPQHF.

The chain carries TRBV7-9 and TRBJ2-2, with unresolved D. Germline-derived CDR1 and CDR2 are SEHNR and FQNEAQ (reference sequence). Trimming left V 0 bases short and J 3 bases short, with 5 bases between. The CDR3 sequence is 14 residues long. CDR3 nucleotides: TGTGCCAGCAGCTTAGCGGTCGACACCGGGGAGCTGTTTTTT. Translation: CASSLAVDTGELFF.